This T cell receptor (beta chain) originates from a study of T cells after yellow fever vaccination (dated by TCRdb to about 2019). Regarding the study in general: Libraries from fractions with low cell numbers were prepared with the SMART-Seq v4 Ultra Low Input RNA kit. To track T-cell clones before and after primary and booster YFV17D yellow fever vaccination, bulk TCR alpha and beta repertoires were sequenced longitudinally. Two healthy male donors, one aged 18 to 30 and one aged 30 to 40 years, made up the cohort. Bulk PBMC replicates and cell subsets were isolated from blood drawn at multiple timepoints before and after both primary and secondary immunization.

What the treatment or condition label conveys for this sample: live attenuated yellow fever vaccine strain. At each blood-draw timepoint, two biological replicates of bulk PBMCs were collected. PBMCs were isolated from peripheral blood using a standard Ficoll-Paque protocol. TriZol was used to extract RNA from bulk PBMCs, from CD4 and CD8 fractions, and from dextramer-positive and dextramer-negative fractions. Remarks on this clonotype: The antigen it binds to is not known. Per-nucleotide qualities are absent, and no much larger clonotype sits a single base away.

TCRdb shows the sequencer as Illumina NovaSeq 6000. TCR cDNA was synthesized by 5'RACE template switching, through which a universal primer site and unique molecular identifiers were introduced. cDNA synthesis was primed from both the TCR alpha and TCR beta constant segments. Library amplification used two PCR steps, and the second PCR step added sample barcodes and sequencing adapters. Sequencing of libraries was done on Illumina HiSeq 2500 (2x100 bp) or NovaSeq (2x150 bp). In the source study's methods: Reads were demultiplexed and collapsed into UMI consensus sequences with MIGEC, and V(D)J alignment was performed with MiXCR. Vaccine-responding clonotypes were identified with edgeR using replicate PBMC samples, with FDR below 0.01 and a log2 fold change above 5 up to day 15 being required. Each bulk clonotype was labeled CD4 or CD8 based on which sequenced repertoire, CD4 or CD8, contained the clonotype at higher abundance. Starting from the raw public reads, TCRdb applied fastp trimming at Q25, assembled clones with MiXCR and retained in-frame beta chains. Duplicate CDR3 protein sequences are folded into a single record with the most common DNA and genes. V and J calls and clone size were set by TCRdb, not the authors. Recorded for this sample are approximately 450,000 distinct CDR3 sequences; around a sixth of them occurred a single time. 15% to 20% of the sample comes from the top ten.

Here is what the overall study found, with its caveats: Because only two donors were included in the study, the extent to which the findings can be generalized is limited. A small fraction of clonotypes showed up in both the CD4 and CD8 compartments, probably as a result of convergent recombination. Most clones expanded after primary vaccination (approximately 96% of CD4 and approximately 86% of CD8) were re-detected after the booster, suggesting that broad memory maintenance occurred. FACS-sorted repertoires could contain abundant contaminating clonotypes from the bulk population, so computational filtering was required. Compared with the primary T-cell response, the secondary T-cell response was weaker but faster, peaking on day 5 rather than day 15.

The sequence derives from a man aged 18 to 30 who received the YFV17D yellow fever vaccine. Material: PBMCs, obtained before the yellow fever booster vaccination.

The CDR3 reads as follows: CASRRTGGYFGTGELFF. The sequence in DNA is TGTGCCAGCAGGAGGACAGGGGGCTATTTTGGCACCGGGGAGCTGTTTTTT. Recombination joined TRBV12-3 or TRBV12-4 with TRBJ2-2, with TRBD1 matching 11 junction bases. Taken from cysteine to phenylalanine, the CDR3 has 17 residues. Only CDR3 DNA remains: 51 bases, in frame from the first base. V trim: 6 bases; J trim: 4 bases; unmatched bases: 10.